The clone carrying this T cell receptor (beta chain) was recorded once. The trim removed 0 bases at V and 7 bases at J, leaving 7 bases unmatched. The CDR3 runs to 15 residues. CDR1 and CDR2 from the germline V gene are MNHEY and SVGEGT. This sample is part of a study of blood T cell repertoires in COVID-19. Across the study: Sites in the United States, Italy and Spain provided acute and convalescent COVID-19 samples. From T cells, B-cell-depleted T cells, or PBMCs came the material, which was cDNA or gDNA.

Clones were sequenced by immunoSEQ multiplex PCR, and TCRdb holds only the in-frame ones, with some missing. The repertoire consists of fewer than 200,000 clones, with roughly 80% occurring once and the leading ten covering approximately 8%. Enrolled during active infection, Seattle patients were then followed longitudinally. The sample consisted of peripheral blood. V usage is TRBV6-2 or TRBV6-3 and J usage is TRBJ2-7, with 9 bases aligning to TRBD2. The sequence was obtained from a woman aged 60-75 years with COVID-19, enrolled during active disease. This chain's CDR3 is CASSYSLAGIWEQYF. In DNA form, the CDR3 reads TGTGCCAGCAGTTACTCCCTAGCGGGGATTTGGGAGCAGTACTTC.